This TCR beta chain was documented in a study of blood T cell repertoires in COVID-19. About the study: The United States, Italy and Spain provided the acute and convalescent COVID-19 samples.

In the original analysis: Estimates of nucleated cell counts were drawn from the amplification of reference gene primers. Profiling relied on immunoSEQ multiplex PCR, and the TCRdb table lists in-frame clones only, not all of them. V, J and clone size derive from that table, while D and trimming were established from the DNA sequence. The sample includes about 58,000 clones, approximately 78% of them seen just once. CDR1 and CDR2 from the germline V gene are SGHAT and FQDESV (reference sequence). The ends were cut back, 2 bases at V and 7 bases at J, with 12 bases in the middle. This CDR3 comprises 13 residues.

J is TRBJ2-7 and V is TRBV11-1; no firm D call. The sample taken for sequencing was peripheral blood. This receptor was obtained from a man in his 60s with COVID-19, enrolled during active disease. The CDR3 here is CASSLQARREQYF. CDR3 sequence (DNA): TGTGCCAGCAGCTTACAGGCACGAAGGGAGCAGTACTTC.